This section outlines one TCR beta chain sequence together with its context. Its antigen is unidentified. Measured with immunoSEQ multiplex PCR; TCRdb has only the in-frame clones, and not every one. Of about 170,000 clones listed, around nine tenths were seen once; the top ten hold 2.5% to 3%. The data are from a study of T cell responses to AZD1222 COVID-19 vaccine. Turning to the study itself: Both about-4-week and about-12-week second-dose recipients were combined. Study results and limitations: A mostly white British donor set with more females was recruited, and clonal diversity was possibly underestimated. Regions 160-218 and 743-854 held dominance among vaccine-associated CD4 TCRs, which spanned spike.

Material: peripheral blood, obtained on day 0 of AZD1222 vaccination. The origin of this receptor is an adult in good health.

Here the CDR3 reads CASSYRRQGAPNTEAFF. Written as DNA, the CDR3 is TGTGCCAGCAGTTACCGAAGACAGGGGGCGCCGAACACTGAAGCTTTCTTT. The rearrangement uses TRBV6-2 or TRBV6-3 and TRBJ1-1; 10 positions match TRBD1. This CDR3 comprises 17 residues. The junction had 7 bases not matched to a gene; V was cut back by 2 bases and J by 1 base. Germline V CDR1 and CDR2: MNHEY, SVGEGT.